One sample yielded the 24 T cell receptor beta chains listed below, sequenced in a study of blood T cell repertoires in COVID-19. The protocol was immunoSEQ multiplex PCR, while the TCRdb copy is restricted to in-frame clones and leaves out a portion. The table includes about 300,000 clones, about nine tenths detected once. Sequenced material: peripheral blood. The receptor set was obtained from a woman aged 30 to 39 with COVID-19, enrolled during active disease.

This sequence joins TRBV7-6 and TRBJ1-5, with 7 bases aligning to TRBD1. V lost 0 bases to trimming and J lost 3 bases; unmatched junction nucleotides: 5. The germline gives CDR1 SGHVS, CDR2 FNYEAQ. The CDR3 has 16 amino acids. The CDR3 DNA follows: TGTGCCAGCAGCTTAGCGCCAGGGGGTCCCAATCAGCCCCAGCATTTT. This gives the protein CASSLAPGGPNQPQHF. The full variable domain, in which reference TRBV7-6 and TRBJ1-5 provide the parts outside the CDR3, is GAGVSQSPRYKVTKRGQDVALRCDPISGHVSLYWYRQALGQGPEFLTYFNYEAQQDKSGLPNDRFSAERPEGSISTLTIQRTEQRDSAMYRCASSLAPGGPNQPQHFGDGTRLSIL.

In its sample, this clone was seen once. The chain carries TRBV19 and TRBJ1-4, with TRBD1 as a possible D gene (5 bases). CDR1 LNHDA and CDR2 SQIVND come from the germline V gene (reference sequence). The CDR3 consists of 14 residues. The V gene lost 5 bases and the J gene lost 4 bases, with 11 bases spanning the gap. DNA of the CDR3: TGTGCCAGTAGTGTACAGGAATTTAATGAAAAACTGTTTTTT. Its protein product is CASSVQEFNEKLFF. The full variable domain, with the rest looked up from reference TRBV19 and TRBJ1-4, is DGGITQSPKYLFRKEGQNVTLSCEQNLNHDAMYWYRQDPGQGLRLIYYSQIVNDFQKGDIAEGYSVSREKKESFPLTVTSAQKNPTAFYLCASSVQEFNEKLFFGSGTQLSVL.

The chain is built from TRBV12-3 or TRBV12-4 and TRBJ1-5; maybe TRBD1 (5 bases). This CDR3 spans 13 amino acids. V lost 3 bases, J lost 7 bases, and 10 bases lay in between. The CDR3: CASSFSQGQPQHF. The CDR3 nucleotides are TGTGCCAGCAGTTTTTCTCAGGGCCAGCCCCAGCATTTT.

The V and J genes are TRBV7-6 and TRBJ2-5; 10 bases align to TRBD2. Germline-derived CDR1 and CDR2 are SGHVS and FNYEAQ. The CDR3 is 16 residues long. Trimming took 5 bases from V and 2 from J; bases not matched to a gene: 8. CDR3 nucleotide sequence: TGTGCCAGCAGCCTCAACAGCGGGAGGGCACAAGAGACCCAGTACTTC. Its translation: CASSLNSGRAQETQYF. Variable domain in full (rest from reference TRBV7-6 and TRBJ2-5): GAGVSQSPRYKVTKRGQDVALRCDPISGHVSLYWYRQALGQGPEFLTYFNYEAQQDKSGLPNDRFSAERPEGSISTLTIQRTEQRDSAMYRCASSLNSGRAQETQYFGPGTRLLVL.

The chain uses TRBV6-5 and TRBJ1-2, with TRBD1 matching 9 bases. Germline CDR1 MNHEY, CDR2 SVGAGI. There are 16 residues in the CDR3. V trimming: 4 bases; J trimming: 2 bases; junction bases outside the gene matches: 8. CDR3 loop: CASSWTGASLNYGYTF. As DNA, the CDR3 is TGTGCCAGCAGTTGGACAGGGGCCTCTTTAAACTATGGCTACACCTTC.

The rearrangement joins TRBV28 to TRBJ1-5, with D tentatively TRBD1 (5 bases). The CDR3 covers 14 residues. Looked up from germline, CDR1 is MDHEN and CDR2 is SYDVKM. The germline V and J ends were trimmed by 5 bases and 5 bases, with 13 bases remaining between them. The CDR3 region is CASSLGHIHQPQHF. In nucleotides, the CDR3 is TGTGCCAGCAGTCTCGGACACATCCATCAGCCCCAGCATTTT.

This rearrangement joins TRBV4-2 to TRBJ1-1; possibly TRBD1 for D (6 bases). This CDR3 comprises 14 residues. Per the germline V gene, CDR1 is LGHNA and CDR2 is YNFKEQ. Trimming removed 4 bases from V and 6 bases from J, with 15 bases in between. DNA for the CDR3: TGTGCCAGCAGCCGCCAGGGGCGGGAGGCTGAAGCTTTCTTT. It codes for CASSRQGREAEAFF.

The CDR3 DNA reads TGTGCCAGCAGCACTTACCGGGACAGCGAGCAGTACTTC. It translates to CASSTYRDSEQYF. The J gene is TRBJ2-7, the V gene TRBV11-3; the match to TRBD1 covers 7 bases. CDR3 length: 13 residues. Per germline, CDR1 SGHNT and CDR2 YENEEA. The ends lost 5 bases at V and 6 bases at J; junction bases unmatched: 7.

This rearrangement joins TRBV5-4 to TRBJ1-1; possibly TRBD1 for D (5 bases). The germline CDR1 and CDR2 sequences are SGHNT and YYREEE (reference sequence). The CDR3 is 15 amino acids. The germline V and J ends were trimmed by 4 bases and 7 bases, with 20 bases remaining between them. The CDR3 DNA reads TGTGCCAGCAGCCGGGAGGGCGGGGCCTACAGTGAAGCTTTCTTT. Translated, it gives CASSREGGAYSEAFF. The complete variable domain, with remaining parts taken from reference TRBV5-4 and TRBJ1-1, reads ETGVTQSPTHLIKTRGQQVTLRCSSQSGHNTVSWYQQALGQGPQFIFQYYREEENGRGNFPPRFSGLQFPNYSSELNVNALELDDSALYLCASSREGGAYSEAFFGQGTRLTVV.

This chain joins TRBV30 and TRBJ2-1; a weak D match, TRBD1 (5 bases). The CDR3 extends over 15 amino acids. Germline loops: CDR1 GTSNPN, CDR2 SVGIG (reference sequence). V gave up 4 bases and J gave up 0 bases, with 13 bases separating them. The CDR3 spells CAWISDSTSYNEQFF. CDR3 sequence (DNA): TGTGCCTGGATCTCAGACAGTACCTCCTACAATGAGCAGTTCTTC.

The chain couples TRBV5-6 to TRBJ1-3; weak D call: TRBD1 (6 bases). CDR3 length equals 17 residues. CDR1 and CDR2 from the germline V gene are SGHDT and YYEEEE. The ends were cut back, 3 bases at V and 1 base at J, with 17 bases in the middle. CDR3 loop: CASSSLRTETSGNTIYF. In DNA form, the CDR3 reads TGTGCCAGCAGCTCGTTGAGGACAGAAACTTCTGGAAACACCATATATTTT.

J is TRBJ2-2 and V is TRBV19, with D maybe TRBD2 (5 bases). Deletions cut 2 bases from V and 7 bases from J, with 20 bases between. This CDR3 comprises 17 residues. Germline CDR1 reads LNHDA; CDR2 reads SQIVND (reference sequence). DNA of the CDR3: TGTGCCAGTAGTATACCCCTCCTCCGGGATCGAGGCGGGGAGCTGTTTTTT. It translates to CASSIPLLRDRGGELFF.

The rearrangement links TRBV7-9 to TRBJ1-1; 9 nucleotides align to TRBD1. The junction had 5 bases not matched to a gene; V was cut back by 5 bases and J by 1 base. This CDR3 spans 15 amino acids. CDR1 and CDR2 from the germline V gene are SEHNR and FQNEAQ (reference sequence). This chain's CDR3 is CASSPRQGENTEAFF. The CDR3 DNA reads as TGTGCCAGCAGCCCCCGACAGGGGGAGAACACTGAAGCTTTCTTT.

The J gene is TRBJ2-7, the V gene TRBV7-2; 12 bases line up with TRBD2. CDR3 length: 17 residues. The V and J ends lost 0 bases and 0 bases, in that order; junction bases with no gene match: 3. CDR1 is SGHTA and CDR2 is FQGNSA in the germline V gene. Here the CDR3 DNA reads TGTGCCAGCAGCTTAGCTCCGACTAGCGGGAGCTCCTACGAGCAGTACTTC. Protein product: CASSLAPTSGSSYEQYF.

The rearrangement uses TRBV5-1 and TRBJ1-4; perhaps TRBD1 as D (5 bases). The CDR3 covers 16 residues. Germline V gene lookup returns CDR1 SGHRS and CDR2 YFSETQ. Trimming took 0 bases from V and 8 from J, leaving 17 bases between them. The CDR3 nucleotides are TGCGCCAGCAGCTTGGCCATAGGGCAGGGAAGGGAAAAACTGTTTTTT. Translated, it gives CASSLAIGQGREKLFF.

The chain recombines TRBV19 with TRBJ2-2; 7 bases fit TRBD2. CDR1 and CDR2 from the germline V gene are LNHDA and SQIVND (reference sequence). The CDR3 sequence is 18 residues long. Trimming removed 3 bases from V and 4 bases from J; junction bases left unmatched: 14. CDR3 sequence (DNA): TGTGCCAGTAGTATTTCTTATGCGGCGGGAGTCGGCACCGGGGAGCTGTTTTTT. This encodes CASSISYAAGVGTGELFF.

The rearrangement joins TRBV4-1 to TRBJ2-5, with TRBD2 matching over 12 bases. The V and J ends lost 4 bases and 5 bases, in that order; junction bases with no gene match: 5. Per the germline V gene, CDR1 is MGHRA and CDR2 is YSYEKL. The CDR3 contains 15 residues. The CDR3 here is CASSLEGLAGETQYF. DNA for the CDR3: TGCGCCAGCAGCCTGGAGGGACTAGCGGGTGAGACCCAGTACTTC.

The chain has TRBV19 and TRBJ1-1; possible D gene TRBD1, 5 bases. V lost 3 bases, J lost 4 bases, and 15 bases lay in between. This CDR3 comprises 15 residues. CDR1 and CDR2 (germline): LNHDA, SQIVND (reference sequence). The CDR3 here is CASSMGQHSPTEAFF. The CDR3 DNA is TGTGCCAGTAGTATGGGGCAACATTCCCCCACTGAAGCTTTCTTT.

The CDR3 region has the DNA TGTGCCAGTCTCCGGGACAGGGGGCTTTATAGCAATCAGCCCCAGCATTTT. Translating it yields CASLRDRGLYSNQPQHF. This rearrangement joins TRBV7-2 to TRBJ1-5, with 12 nucleotides matching TRBD1. CDR1 SGHTA and CDR2 FQGNSA come from the germline V gene. Trimming cost V 9 bases and J 0 bases; bases outside gene matches: 9. The CDR3 has 17 amino acids. The full variable domain, with the rest looked up from reference TRBV7-2 and TRBJ1-5, is GAGVSQSPSNKVTEKGKDVELRCDPISGHTALYWYRQSLGQGLEFLIYFQGNSAPDKSGLPSDRFSAERTGGSVSTLTIQRTQQEDSAVYLCASLRDRGLYSNQPQHFGDGTRLSIL.

Worth noting for this clone: This sample includes further DNA sequences coding for the same CDR3. The chain combines TRBV30 with TRBJ1-3, with D perhaps matching TRBD1 (5 bases). Germline-derived CDR1 and CDR2 are GTSNPN and SVGIG (reference sequence). The germline V and J ends were trimmed by 0 bases and 0 bases, with 9 bases remaining between them. The CDR3 length is 15 residues. The CDR3 loop is CAWSVQATSGNTIYF. CDR3 sequence (DNA): TGTGCCTGGAGTGTACAGGCAACCTCTGGAAACACCATATATTTT.

The chain carries TRBV5-4 and TRBJ2-1; possible D gene TRBD2, 5 bases. CDR3 length: 15 residues. Trimming pared 4 bases from V and 6 bases from J, leaving 17 bases between. The germline gives CDR1 SGHNT, CDR2 YYREEE (reference sequence). This CDR3 reads CASSRLPDGGNEQFF. The CDR3 bases are TGTGCCAGCAGCCGTCTTCCCGACGGAGGCAATGAGCAGTTCTTC.

The chain uses TRBV7-9 and TRBJ1-1; 7 bases align to TRBD1. The ends lost 1 base at V and 8 bases at J; junction bases unmatched: 7. Germline V lookup: CDR1 SEHNR, CDR2 FQNEAQ (reference sequence). This CDR3 contains 14 residues. The CDR3 bases are TGTGCCAGCAGCTTAGGATCCCCGGACAGGGAAGCTTTCTTT. Its protein product is CASSLGSPDREAFF.

The chain is built from TRBV6-6 and TRBJ1-2, with 12 bases matching TRBD1. The CDR3 is 13 residues long. Germline CDR1 reads MNHNY; CDR2 reads SVGAGI (reference sequence). V shed 8 bases, J shed 3 bases, and the junction held 1 base outside the gene matches. The CDR3 reads CASGTGGHYGYTF. CDR3 DNA: TGTGCCAGCGGGACAGGGGGCCACTATGGCTACACCTTC.

The chain combines TRBV27 with TRBJ1-6; 9 bases fit TRBD1. J gave up 9 bases and V 5 bases, and 8 bases lay outside the gene matches. The CDR3 runs 15 residues. Germline assignment: CDR1 MNHEY and CDR2 SMNVEV (reference sequence). Here the CDR3 reads CASSAQGALPSPLHF. CDR3 sequence (DNA): TGTGCCAGCAGTGCACAGGGGGCGCTTCCTTCACCCCTCCACTTT.